This TCR beta chain originates from a study of OX40 agonist ivuxolimab in advanced cancers. Study as a whole: The patients' treatment was ivuxolimab, an agonistic anti-OX40 (CD134) antibody.

The CDR3 has 13 amino acids. Germline-derived CDR1 and CDR2 are ENHRY and SYGVKD. V shed 3 bases and J shed 2 bases, with 8 bases lying between them. Sequenced by immunoSEQ multiplex PCR; TCRdb stores in-frame clones only, minus some. The repertoire holds tens of thousands of clones, with roughly nine tenths as singletons. This TCR derives from an adult with an advanced solid tumor such as melanoma, head and neck, liver or kidney cancer. The sample was CD4+ or CD8+ T cells sorted from blood, taken in a trial of the OX40 agonist ivuxolimab. The rearrangement joins TRBV10-3 to TRBJ2-7; a weak D match, TRBD1 (6 bases). The CDR3 here is CAISDAGAYEQYF. CDR3 sequence (DNA): TGTGCCATCAGTGACGCAGGGGCCTACGAGCAGTACTTC.